The clone carrying this TCR beta chain appeared a few times. Antigen unknown. This sample was taken from a study of cytomegalovirus exposure and HLA in healthy donors. On the study more broadly: Falling in the Caucasian-associated ancestry cluster were about four fifths of under 450 genotyped donors. Findings of the study overall: Three chains linked to CMV were shown in vitro to be specific for CMV antigens.

J lost 5 bases, V lost 4 bases, and 9 bases had no gene match. Germline V lookup: CDR1 SEHNR, CDR2 FQNEAQ (reference sequence). CDR3 length equals 15 residues. 60 Vbeta and 13 Jbeta primers were used in PCR. Data came from immunoSEQ multiplex PCR; TCRdb stores just in-frame clones and leaves some out. The table lists more than 110,000 clones, roughly 10% of them singletons, with less than 2% in the top ten. This rearrangement joins TRBV7-9 to TRBJ1-2, with TRBD1 identical over 8 bases. The TCR sequence derives from a man aged 50-59 years in good health and CMV-seronegative. Sequencing input: PBMCs. CDR3 bases: TGTGCCAGCAGCTCCGACAGGGGAGGCGCTTATGGCTACACCTTC. Translating gives CASSSDRGGAYGYTF.